This entry concerns a single TCR beta chain. Trimming cost V 3 bases and J 2 bases; bases outside gene matches: 6. CDR3 length equals 15 residues. Germline-derived CDR1 and CDR2 are MNHNS and SASEGT. This sample was included in a study of blood T cell repertoires in COVID-19. The table came from immunoSEQ multiplex PCR; TCRdb's copy has only in-frame clones and leaves some out. This table holds under 150,000 clones, approximately 83% found once. This receptor was obtained from a woman between 45 and 65 years old who had recovered from COVID-19. The V gene is TRBV6-1, the J gene TRBJ2-7, with TRBD2 matching over 8 bases. The sequenced material came from peripheral blood. For the CDR3, the DNA is TGTGCCAGCAGTGAGTTGCGGGAGGCCGCCTACGAGCAGTACTTC. It codes for CASSELREAAYEQYF.